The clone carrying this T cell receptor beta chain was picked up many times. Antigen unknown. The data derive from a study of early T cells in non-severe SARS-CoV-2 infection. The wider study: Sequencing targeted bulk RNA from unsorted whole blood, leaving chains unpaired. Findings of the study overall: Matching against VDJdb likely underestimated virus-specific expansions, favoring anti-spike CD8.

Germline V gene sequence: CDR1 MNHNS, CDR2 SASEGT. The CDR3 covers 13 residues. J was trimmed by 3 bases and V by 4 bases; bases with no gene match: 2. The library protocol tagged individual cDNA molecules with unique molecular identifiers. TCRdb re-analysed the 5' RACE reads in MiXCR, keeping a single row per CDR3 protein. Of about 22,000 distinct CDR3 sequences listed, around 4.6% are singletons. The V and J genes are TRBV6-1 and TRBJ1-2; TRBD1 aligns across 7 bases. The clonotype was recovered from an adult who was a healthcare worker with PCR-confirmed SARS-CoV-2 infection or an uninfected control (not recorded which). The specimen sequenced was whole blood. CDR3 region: CASSVQGDYGYTF. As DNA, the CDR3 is TGTGCCAGCAGTGTTCAGGGGGACTATGGCTACACCTTC.